This TCR beta chain was captured by sequencing in a study of cytomegalovirus exposure and HLA in healthy donors. Study-level findings and limits: Indistinguishable V segments such as TRBV6-2 and TRBV6-3 were excluded. Later, TCR association rates were found to vary by HLA locus, highest for DRB1 and lowest for HLA-C.

Among the donors, all were healthy bone marrow donors. Donors were ostensibly healthy at sampling, although undocumented immune exposures were probable. The CDR3 runs to 13 residues. Per the germline V gene, CDR1 is SGHTA and CDR2 is FQGNSA. With 2 bases removed from V and 5 bases from J, the gap between germline ends came to 6 bases. Note on this clone: Its specificity is not known.

The study ran its PCR with 60 Vbeta and 13 Jbeta primers. Assay: immunoSEQ multiplex PCR; the TCRdb copy retains only in-frame clones and omits some. The data include some 150,000 clones; the top ten clones carry less than 3%. Source material: PBMCs. This TCR was recovered from a man in his forties or fifties in good health and CMV-seronegative. This chain connects TRBV7-2 to TRBJ2-2; D is perhaps TRBD1 (5 bases). In DNA, the CDR3 is TGTGCCAGCAGCTTACGACAGACCGGGGAGCTGTTTTTT. Translated, it gives CASSLRQTGELFF.